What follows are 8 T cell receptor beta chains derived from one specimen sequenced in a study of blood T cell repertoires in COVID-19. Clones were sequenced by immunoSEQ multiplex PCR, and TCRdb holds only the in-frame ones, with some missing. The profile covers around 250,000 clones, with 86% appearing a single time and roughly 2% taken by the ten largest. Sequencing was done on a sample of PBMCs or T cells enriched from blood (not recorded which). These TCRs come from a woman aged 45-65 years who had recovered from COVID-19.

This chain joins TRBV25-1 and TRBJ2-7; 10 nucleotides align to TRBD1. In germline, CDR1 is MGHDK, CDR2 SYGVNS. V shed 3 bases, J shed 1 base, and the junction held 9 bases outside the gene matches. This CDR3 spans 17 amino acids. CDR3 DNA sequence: TGTGCCAGCAGTGATTTTACTGACAGGGGGCTTTCCTACGAGCAGTACTTC. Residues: CASSDFTDRGLSYEQYF.

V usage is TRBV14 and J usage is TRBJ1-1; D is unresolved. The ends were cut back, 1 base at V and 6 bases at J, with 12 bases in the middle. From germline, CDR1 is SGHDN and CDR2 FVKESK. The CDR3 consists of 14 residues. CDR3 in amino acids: CASSQGAWVPEAFF. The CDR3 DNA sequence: TGTGCCAGCAGCCAAGGGGCCTGGGTACCTGAAGCTTTCTTT.

CDR3: CASSIGQGSETQYF. For the CDR3, the DNA is TGTGCCAGCAGCATTGGACAGGGATCGGAGACCCAGTACTTC. The V and J genes are TRBV9 and TRBJ2-5, with 8 positions matching TRBD1. The germline gives CDR1 SGDLS, CDR2 YYNGEE. The ends lost 4 bases at V and 5 bases at J; junction bases unmatched: 7. The CDR3 consists of 14 residues.

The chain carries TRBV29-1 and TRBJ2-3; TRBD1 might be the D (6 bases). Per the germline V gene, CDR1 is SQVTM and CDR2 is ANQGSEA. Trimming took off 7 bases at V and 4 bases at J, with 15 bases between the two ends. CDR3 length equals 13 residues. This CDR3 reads CSAHPGQSDTQYF. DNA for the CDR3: TGCAGCGCTCACCCCGGACAGTCAGATACGCAGTATTTT.

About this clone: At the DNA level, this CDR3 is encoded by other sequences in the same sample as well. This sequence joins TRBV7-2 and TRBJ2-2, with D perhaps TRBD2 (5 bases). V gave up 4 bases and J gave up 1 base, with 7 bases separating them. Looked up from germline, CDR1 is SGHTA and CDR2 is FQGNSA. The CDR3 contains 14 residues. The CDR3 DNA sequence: TGTGCCAGCAGCTCCGGGATGAACACCGGGGAGCTGTTTTTT. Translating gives CASSSGMNTGELFF.

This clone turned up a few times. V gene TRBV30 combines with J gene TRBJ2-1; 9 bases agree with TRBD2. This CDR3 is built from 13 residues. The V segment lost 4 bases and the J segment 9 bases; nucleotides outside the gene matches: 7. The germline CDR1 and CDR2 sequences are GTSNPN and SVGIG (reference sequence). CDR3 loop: CAWTAGGPGEQFF. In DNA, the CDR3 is TGTGCCTGGACGGCGGGGGGGCCGGGTGAGCAGTTCTTC.

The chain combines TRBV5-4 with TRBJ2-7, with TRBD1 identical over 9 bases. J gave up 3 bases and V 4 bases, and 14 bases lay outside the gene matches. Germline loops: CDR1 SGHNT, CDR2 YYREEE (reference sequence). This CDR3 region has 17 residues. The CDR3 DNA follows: TGTGCCAGCAGCCCGCCCCAAAACCGGGACAGGGTCTACGAGCAGTACTTC. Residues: CASSPPQNRDRVYEQYF. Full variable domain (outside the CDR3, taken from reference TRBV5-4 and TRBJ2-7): ETGVTQSPTHLIKTRGQQVTLRCSSQSGHNTVSWYQQALGQGPQFIFQYYREEENGRGNFPPRFSGLQFPNYSSELNVNALELDDSALYLCASSPPQNRDRVYEQYFGPGTRLTVT.

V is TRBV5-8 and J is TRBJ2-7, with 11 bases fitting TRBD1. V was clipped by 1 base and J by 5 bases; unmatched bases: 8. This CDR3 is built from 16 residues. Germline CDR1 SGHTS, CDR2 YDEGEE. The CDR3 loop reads CASSLITGTGGHEQYF. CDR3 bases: TGTGCCAGCAGCTTGATTACTGGGACAGGGGGACACGAGCAGTACTTC.